The 27 T cell receptor beta chains below come from one sample, sequenced in a study of T-cell memory formation after mild COVID-19. One entry per CDR3 protein results from TCRdb running MiXCR on the 5' RACE reads. The profile shows fewer than 500,000 distinct CDR3 sequences, 25% of them singletons. Sample: PBMCs or a T cell subset sorted from them (not recorded which). The receptors come from an adult woman who had mild COVID-19 (a few samples of this study predate the infection). Cell type and time point are not known.

The rearrangement joins TRBV2 to TRBJ2-7; no clear D gene. V was shortened by 4 bases and J by 7 bases, with 11 bases between the two germline ends. Germline CDR1 and CDR2: SNHLY and FYNNEI. CDR3 size: 12 residues. The CDR3 loop reads CASSGTPSEQYF. CDR3 coding DNA: TGTGCCAGCAGTGGGACGCCTAGTGAGCAGTACTTC.

The V and J genes are TRBV9 and TRBJ2-5; no firm D call. The CDR3 sequence is 14 residues long. Deletions cut 4 bases from V and 4 bases from J, with 14 bases between. Germline CDR1 and CDR2: SGDLS and YYNGEE. The CDR3 DNA sequence: TGTGCCAGCAGCCCACGGAATTGGGGAGAGACCCAGTACTTC. The encoded protein is CASSPRNWGETQYF.

This sequence joins TRBV5-1 and TRBJ2-1; 11 nucleotides agree with TRBD1. The germline gives CDR1 SGHRS, CDR2 YFSETQ. The CDR3 is made up of 15 amino acids. J lost 9 bases, V lost 4 bases, and 9 bases had no gene match. CDR3 amino acids: CASSVGQGARGEQFF. CDR3 DNA sequence: TGCGCCAGCAGCGTCGGACAGGGGGCTAGGGGTGAGCAGTTCTTC.

This clonotype was counted only a few times. V usage is TRBV20-1 and J usage is TRBJ1-1; weak D call: TRBD1 (5 bases). Trimming took 1 base from V and 0 from J, leaving 15 bases between them. The germline CDR1 and CDR2 sequences are DFQATT and SNEGSKA (reference sequence). This CDR3 has 16 amino acids. CDR3: CSARARVPQMNTEAFF. For the CDR3, the DNA is TGCAGTGCTAGAGCCAGGGTGCCCCAGATGAACACTGAAGCTTTCTTT.

This clonotype was found a few times. The V and J genes are TRBV5-5 and TRBJ2-2; possible D gene TRBD2, 5 bases. CDR3 length: 17 amino acids. Trimming pared 0 bases from V and 7 bases from J, leaving 19 bases between. Germline V gene lookup returns CDR1 SGHKS and CDR2 YYEKEE (reference sequence). CDR3 bases: TGTGCCAGCAGCTTGGTCAGCGGACGCCTTTTTGGCGGGGAGCTGTTTTTT. Its protein is CASSLVSGRLFGGELFF.

The chain carries TRBV12-3 or TRBV12-4 and TRBJ2-6, with 7 bases matching TRBD1. After removal of 5 bases from V and 0 bases from J, the junction contained 7 bases not matched to a gene. The CDR3 totals 17 residues. As DNA, the CDR3 is TGTGCCAGCAGTGCTGGGGACAGTAACTCTGGGGCCAACGTCCTGACTTTC. It codes for CASSAGDSNSGANVLTF.

In its sample, this clonotype was seen a few times. This chain joins TRBV5-5 and TRBJ2-1; 12 bases fit TRBD2. Germline CDR1 is SGHKS and CDR2 is YYEKEE (reference sequence). The CDR3 consists of 15 residues. The V segment lost 4 bases and the J segment 3 bases; nucleotides outside the gene matches: 2. CDR3: CASSRTSGDYNEQFF. In nucleotides, the CDR3 is TGTGCCAGCAGCCGGACTAGCGGGGACTACAATGAGCAGTTCTTC.

This clonotype was picked up many times. V is TRBV6-5 and J is TRBJ2-7; D call uncertain. Trimming stripped 4 bases from V and 6 bases from J, with 10 bases between. This CDR3 is 12 amino acids long. Germline CDR1 reads MNHEY; CDR2 reads SVGAGI. CDR3 coding DNA: TGTGCCAGCAGTTCCAGACCCGGCGAGCAGTACTTC. This gives the protein CASSSRPGEQYF.

The chain carries TRBV7-9 and TRBJ2-7; D unresolved. V lost 3 bases, J lost 6 bases, and 18 bases lay in between. The CDR3 spans 15 residues. Germline CDR1 reads SEHNR; CDR2 reads FQNEAQ (reference sequence). The DNA for the CDR3 is TGTGCCAGCAGCTTTAGAGCAGGCCGGCCCAGCGAGCAGTACTTC. Translated, it gives CASSFRAGRPSEQYF.

This clonotype has only a few counts. The CDR3 nucleotides read TGTGCCAGCAGCTCCATTTACTCAGAAGCTTTCTTT. Translated, it gives CASSSIYSEAFF. The V and J genes are TRBV7-2 and TRBJ1-1; unclear D gene. The germline V gene has CDR1 SGHTA and CDR2 FQGNSA. Trimming stripped 4 bases from V and 8 bases from J, with 11 bases between. The CDR3 loop spans 12 amino acids.

This clonotype was recorded a few times. The chain uses TRBV6-2 or TRBV6-3 and TRBJ2-7; 8 positions agree with TRBD1. Germline CDR1 is MNHEY and CDR2 is SVGEGT. The CDR3 is made up of 16 amino acids. Germline trimming cut 0 bases from V and 2 bases from J; bases unmatched to any gene: 6. The CDR3 loop is CASSYSLRQGPYEQYF. The DNA for the CDR3 is TGTGCCAGCAGTTACTCGTTGAGACAGGGGCCCTACGAGCAGTACTTC.

The chain links TRBV7-9 to TRBJ2-2; TRBD1 might be the D (5 bases). The CDR3 is made up of 16 amino acids. The germline V gene has CDR1 SEHNR and CDR2 FQNEAQ (reference sequence). With 5 bases removed from V and 0 bases from J, the gap between germline ends came to 13 bases. CDR3 amino acids: CASSPPDSANTGELFF. For the CDR3, the DNA is TGTGCCAGCAGCCCCCCCGACAGCGCGAACACCGGGGAGCTGTTTTTT.

This rearrangement joins TRBV3-1 to TRBJ2-7; 11 bases agree with TRBD2. The CDR3 contains 18 residues. CDR1 and CDR2 from the germline V gene are LGHDT and YNNKEL (reference sequence). The ends lost 1 base at V and 0 bases at J; junction bases unmatched: 8. The CDR3 reads CASSQGLAGTPTSYEQYF. For the CDR3, the DNA is TGTGCCAGCAGCCAAGGACTAGCGGGAACCCCAACCTCCTACGAGCAGTACTTC.

This clonotype was counted between two and nine times. The chain employs TRBV19 and TRBJ2-5, with 7 bases matching TRBD1. The CDR3 runs to 14 residues. V shed 2 bases and J 1 base; nucleotides not matched to a gene: 1. Germline assignment: CDR1 LNHDA and CDR2 SQIVND (reference sequence). The CDR3, as DNA: TGTGCCAGTAGTATAAGGGACAGCCAAGAGACCCAGTACTTC. Translating gives CASSIRDSQETQYF.

This rearrangement joins TRBV7-2 to TRBJ2-2, with a possible D match to TRBD1 (6 bases). Looked up from germline, CDR1 is SGHTA and CDR2 is FQGNSA. The CDR3 is 16 amino acids. Trimming took off 3 bases at V and 4 bases at J, with 15 bases between the two ends. The CDR3 loop is CASSFHRESPTGELFF. As DNA, the CDR3 is TGTGCCAGCAGCTTTCACAGGGAGAGTCCCACCGGGGAGCTGTTTTTT.

This chain links TRBV20-1 with TRBJ2-3, with D unclear. Germline-derived CDR1 and CDR2 are DFQATT and SNEGSKA (reference sequence). Trimming cost V 5 bases and J 2 bases, with 11 bases left between them. This CDR3 spans 13 amino acids. The CDR3 DNA follows: TGCAGTGCTCCTAAGGGCCCCACAGATACGCAGTATTTT. This encodes CSAPKGPTDTQYF.

This sequence joins TRBV20-1 and TRBJ1-2; perhaps TRBD1 as D (5 bases). Germline V gene lookup returns CDR1 DFQATT and CDR2 SNEGSKA (reference sequence). The germline V and J ends were trimmed by 3 bases and 1 base, with 9 bases remaining between them. The CDR3 has 13 amino acids. CDR3 in DNA: TGCAGTGCTAGTGCACAGGTTAACTATGGCTACACCTTC. Encoded protein: CSASAQVNYGYTF.

This chain links TRBV7-9 with TRBJ2-1, with 7 positions matching TRBD1. Per the germline V gene, CDR1 is SEHNR and CDR2 is FQNEAQ (reference sequence). This CDR3 comprises 16 residues. Unmatched junction bases numbered 10, after V lost 3 bases and J lost 5 bases. This CDR3 reads CASSFPRGQEDNEQFF. In nucleotides, the CDR3 is TGTGCCAGCAGCTTCCCGAGGGGGCAAGAGGACAATGAGCAGTTCTTC.

The rearrangement links TRBV2 to TRBJ2-7; the D is unclear. V was clipped by 8 bases and J by 0 bases, with 11 bases between them. Germline V CDR1 and CDR2: SNHLY, FYNNEI. The CDR3 extends over 13 amino acids. CDR3 region: CASLRAVSYEQYF. CDR3 sequence (DNA): TGTGCCAGCTTACGGGCCGTCTCCTACGAGCAGTACTTC. Full variable domain (remainder filled in from reference TRBV2 and TRBJ2-7): EPEVTQTPSHQVTQMGQEVILRCVPISNHLYFYWYRQILGQKVEFLVSFYNNEISEKSEIFDDQFSVERPDGSNFTLKIRSTKLEDSAMYFCASLRAVSYEQYFGPGTRLTVT.

The chain employs TRBV2 and TRBJ2-1, with D hard to call. Germline V CDR1 and CDR2: SNHLY, FYNNEI. The CDR3 spans 14 residues. Trimming stripped 4 bases from V and 6 bases from J, with 13 bases between. The CDR3 reads CASSATHLGNEQFF. CDR3 bases: TGTGCCAGCAGTGCTACCCACCTAGGCAATGAGCAGTTCTTC. Full variable domain (rest looked up from reference TRBV2 and TRBJ2-1): EPEVTQTPSHQVTQMGQEVILRCVPISNHLYFYWYRQILGQKVEFLVSFYNNEISEKSEIFDDQFSVERPDGSNFTLKIRSTKLEDSAMYFCASSATHLGNEQFFGPGTRLTVL.

The chain is built from TRBV5-1 and TRBJ2-1; D is possibly TRBD2 (6 bases). This CDR3 is built from 14 residues. V was pared by 4 bases and J by 7 bases, with 15 bases between. Germline V gives CDR1 SGHRS, CDR2 YFSETQ. CDR3 protein: CASSPSGSENEQFF. CDR3 bases: TGCGCCAGCAGCCCTTCCGGGAGTGAAAATGAGCAGTTCTTC.

The V and J genes are TRBV12-3 or TRBV12-4 and TRBJ1-2, with D perhaps TRBD1 (6 bases). Trimming removed 6 bases from V and 6 bases from J, with 17 bases in between. CDR3 length: 14 amino acids. The CDR3 DNA follows: TGTGCCAGCAGCCATACCTGGGGACAAGATGGCTACACCTTC. Amino acid sequence: CASSHTWGQDGYTF.

The chain combines TRBV28 with TRBJ1-1; a possible D gene is TRBD1 (6 bases). CDR1 and CDR2 (germline): MDHEN, SYDVKM. Trimming cost V 4 bases and J 3 bases, with 15 bases left between them. This CDR3 is 15 amino acids long. CDR3 protein: CASSSGALSDTEAFF. The CDR3 nucleotides read TGTGCCAGCAGTTCAGGGGCCCTCTCGGACACTGAAGCTTTCTTT.

There are a few counts of this clonotype. This chain uses TRBV29-1 with TRBJ2-1; 8 bases are a match to TRBD2. This CDR3 contains 14 residues. The V gene's germline CDR1 is SQVTM and CDR2 ANQGSEA. Unmatched junction bases numbered 6, after V lost 2 bases and J lost 6 bases. The CDR3 here is CSVEYSGITNEQFF. CDR3 bases: TGCAGCGTTGAATATAGCGGGATAACCAATGAGCAGTTCTTC.

This clonotype appeared a few times. The rearrangement uses TRBV12-3 or TRBV12-4 and TRBJ2-7, with TRBD1 as a possible D gene (6 bases). This CDR3 is 14 amino acids long. V was clipped by 6 bases and J by 3 bases, with 15 bases between them. CDR3 nucleotides: TGTGCCAGCAGCCCCGCCGGGACAAACTACGAGCAGTACTTC. It is translated as CASSPAGTNYEQYF.

This clonotype has more than one count but fewer than ten. This sequence joins TRBV7-9 and TRBJ2-7; the match to TRBD1 covers 9 bases. The germline V gene encodes CDR1 SEHNR and CDR2 FQNEAQ (reference sequence). The CDR3 extends over 17 amino acids. V lost 1 base, J lost 3 bases, and 10 bases stayed unmatched. In DNA form, the CDR3 reads TGTGCCAGCAGCTTAGAGGGACAGGGCCCGAAGGTCTACGAGCAGTACTTC. It codes for CASSLEGQGPKVYEQYF.

This clonotype was detected only once. V and J are TRBV18 and TRBJ1-2, with unresolved D. Germline V gene sequence: CDR1 KGHSH, CDR2 LQKENI. The CDR3 consists of 13 residues. Trimming took 3 bases from V and 6 from J, leaving 11 bases between them. The CDR3, as DNA: TGTGCCAGCTCACCCTCCCGTTCGGATGGCTACACCTTC. Encoded protein: CASSPSRSDGYTF.